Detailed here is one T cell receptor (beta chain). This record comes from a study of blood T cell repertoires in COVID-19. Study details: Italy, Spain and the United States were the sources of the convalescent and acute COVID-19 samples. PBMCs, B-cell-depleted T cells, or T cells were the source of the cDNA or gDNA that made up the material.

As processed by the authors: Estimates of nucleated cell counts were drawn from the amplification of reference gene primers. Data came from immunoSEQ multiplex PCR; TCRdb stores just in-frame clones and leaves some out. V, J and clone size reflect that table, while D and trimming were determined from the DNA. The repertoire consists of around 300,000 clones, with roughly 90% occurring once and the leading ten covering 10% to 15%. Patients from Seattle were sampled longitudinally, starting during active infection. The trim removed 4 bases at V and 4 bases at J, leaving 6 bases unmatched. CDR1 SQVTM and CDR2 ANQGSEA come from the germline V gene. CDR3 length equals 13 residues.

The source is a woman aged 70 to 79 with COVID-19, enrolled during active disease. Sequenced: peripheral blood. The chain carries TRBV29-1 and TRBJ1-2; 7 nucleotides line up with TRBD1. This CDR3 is CSVALTGSYGYTF. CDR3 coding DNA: TGCAGCGTTGCGCTGACAGGGTCCTATGGCTACACCTTC.